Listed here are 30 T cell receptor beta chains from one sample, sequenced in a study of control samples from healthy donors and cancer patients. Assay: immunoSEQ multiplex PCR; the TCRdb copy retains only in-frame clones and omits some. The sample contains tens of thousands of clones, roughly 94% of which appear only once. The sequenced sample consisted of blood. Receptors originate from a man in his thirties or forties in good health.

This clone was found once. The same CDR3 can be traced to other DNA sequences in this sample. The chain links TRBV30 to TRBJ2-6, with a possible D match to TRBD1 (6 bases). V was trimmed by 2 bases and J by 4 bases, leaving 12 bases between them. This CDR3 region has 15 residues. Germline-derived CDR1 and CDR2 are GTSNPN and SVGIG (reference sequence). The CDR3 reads CAWSTTGWGANVLTF. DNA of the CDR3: TGTGCCTGGAGTACTACAGGGTGGGGGGCCAACGTCCTGACTTTC.

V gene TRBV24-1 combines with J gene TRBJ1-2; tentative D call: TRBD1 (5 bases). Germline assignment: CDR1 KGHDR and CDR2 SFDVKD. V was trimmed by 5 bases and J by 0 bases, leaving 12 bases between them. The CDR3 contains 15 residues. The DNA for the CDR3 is TGTGCCACCAGTGGAACAGGAACCCCTAACTATGGCTACACCTTC. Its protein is CATSGTGTPNYGYTF.

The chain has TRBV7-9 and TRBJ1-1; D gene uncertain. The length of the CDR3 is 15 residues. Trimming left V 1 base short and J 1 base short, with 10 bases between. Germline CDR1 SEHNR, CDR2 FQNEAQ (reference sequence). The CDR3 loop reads CASSLVLQTNTEAFF. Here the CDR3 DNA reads TGTGCCAGCAGCTTAGTCCTACAGACGAACACTGAAGCTTTCTTT.

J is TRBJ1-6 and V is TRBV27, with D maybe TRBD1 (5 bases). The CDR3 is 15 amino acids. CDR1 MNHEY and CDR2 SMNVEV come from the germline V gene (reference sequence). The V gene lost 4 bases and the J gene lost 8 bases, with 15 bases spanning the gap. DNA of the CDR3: TGTGCCAGCAGTTATGTGACAGCTACTTATTCACCCCTCCACTTT. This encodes CASSYVTATYSPLHF.

The CDR3 nucleotides read TGTGCCAGCAACATGGACGGGACAGCTTACTATGGCTACACCTTC. This encodes CASNMDGTAYYGYTF. The chain is built from TRBV28 and TRBJ1-2, with 7 positions matching TRBD1. The CDR3 contains 15 residues. J was trimmed by 3 bases and V by 7 bases; bases with no gene match: 11. The germline gives CDR1 MDHEN, CDR2 SYDVKM.

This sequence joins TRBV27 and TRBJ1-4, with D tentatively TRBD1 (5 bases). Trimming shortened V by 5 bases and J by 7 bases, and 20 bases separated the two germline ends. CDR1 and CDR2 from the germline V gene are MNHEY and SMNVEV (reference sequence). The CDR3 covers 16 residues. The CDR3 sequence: CASSPSGGEVGEKLFF. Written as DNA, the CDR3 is TGTGCCAGCAGTCCCTCCGGGGGGGAGGTGGGTGAAAAACTGTTTTTT.

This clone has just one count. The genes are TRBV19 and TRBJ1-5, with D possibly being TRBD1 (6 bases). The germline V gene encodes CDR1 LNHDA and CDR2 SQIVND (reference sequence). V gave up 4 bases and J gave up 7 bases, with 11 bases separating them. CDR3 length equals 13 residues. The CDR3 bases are TGTGCCAGTAGTACAGGGGTCGCCCAGCCCCAGCATTTT. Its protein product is CASSTGVAQPQHF.

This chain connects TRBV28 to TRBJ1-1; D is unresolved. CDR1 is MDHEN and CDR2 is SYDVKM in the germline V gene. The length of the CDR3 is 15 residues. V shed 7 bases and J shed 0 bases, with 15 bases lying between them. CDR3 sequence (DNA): TGTGCCAGCAACTACGGGAGATACATGAACACTGAAGCTTTCTTT. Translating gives CASNYGRYMNTEAFF.

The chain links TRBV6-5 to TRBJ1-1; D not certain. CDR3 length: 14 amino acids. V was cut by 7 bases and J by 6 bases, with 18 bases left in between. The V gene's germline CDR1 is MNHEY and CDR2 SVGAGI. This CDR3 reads CASTPKVGIAEAFF. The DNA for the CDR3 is TGTGCCAGCACCCCCAAGGTAGGGATTGCTGAAGCTTTCTTT.

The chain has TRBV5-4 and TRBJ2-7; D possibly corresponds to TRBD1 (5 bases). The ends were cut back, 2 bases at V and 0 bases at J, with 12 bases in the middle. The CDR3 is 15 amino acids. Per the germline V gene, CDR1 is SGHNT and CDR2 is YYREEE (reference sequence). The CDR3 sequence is CASSLPGRASYEQYF. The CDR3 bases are TGTGCCAGCAGCTTACCAGGCAGGGCCTCCTACGAGCAGTACTTC.

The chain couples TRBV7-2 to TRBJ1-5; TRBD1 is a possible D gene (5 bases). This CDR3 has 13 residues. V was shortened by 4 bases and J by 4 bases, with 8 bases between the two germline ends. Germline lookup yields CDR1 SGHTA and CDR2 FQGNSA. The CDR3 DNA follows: TGTGCCAGCAGCTCGCACAGGAATCAGCCCCAGCATTTT. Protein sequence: CASSSHRNQPQHF.

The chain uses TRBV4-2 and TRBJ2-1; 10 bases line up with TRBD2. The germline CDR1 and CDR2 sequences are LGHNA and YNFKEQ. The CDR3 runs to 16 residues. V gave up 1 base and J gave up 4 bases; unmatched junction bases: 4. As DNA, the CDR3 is TGTGCCAGCAGCCAAGGAGGGACTAGCGCTTACAATGAGCAGTTCTTC. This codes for CASSQGGTSAYNEQFF.

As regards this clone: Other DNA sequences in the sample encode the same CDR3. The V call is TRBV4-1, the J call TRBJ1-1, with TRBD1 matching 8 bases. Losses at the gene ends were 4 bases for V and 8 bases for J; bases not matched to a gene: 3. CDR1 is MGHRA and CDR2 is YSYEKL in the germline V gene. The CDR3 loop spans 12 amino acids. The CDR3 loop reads CASSPQGAEAFF. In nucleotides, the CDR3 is TGCGCCAGCAGCCCCCAGGGGGCGGAAGCTTTCTTT.

CDR3 DNA sequence: TGCAGCGTTTCCCGGGGACAGGGTATTTTCGGGGAGCTGTTTTTT. Its protein product is CSVSRGQGIFGELFF. The chain employs TRBV29-1 and TRBJ2-2, with TRBD1 matching 9 bases. Germline-derived CDR1 and CDR2 are SQVTM and ANQGSEA. This CDR3 has 15 residues. Unmatched junction bases numbered 11, after V lost 5 bases and J lost 7 bases.

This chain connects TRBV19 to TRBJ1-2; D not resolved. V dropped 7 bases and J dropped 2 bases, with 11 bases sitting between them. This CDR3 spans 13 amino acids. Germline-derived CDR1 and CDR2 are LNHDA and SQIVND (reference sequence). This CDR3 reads CASNPVGNYGYTF. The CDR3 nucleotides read TGTGCCAGTAATCCGGTCGGCAACTATGGCTACACCTTC.

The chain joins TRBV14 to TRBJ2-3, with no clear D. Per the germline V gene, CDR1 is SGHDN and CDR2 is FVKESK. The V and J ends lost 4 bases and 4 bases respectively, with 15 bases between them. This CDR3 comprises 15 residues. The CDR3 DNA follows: TGTGCCAGCAGCCCAGGACGGGTGGGCGCAGATACGCAGTATTTT. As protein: CASSPGRVGADTQYF.

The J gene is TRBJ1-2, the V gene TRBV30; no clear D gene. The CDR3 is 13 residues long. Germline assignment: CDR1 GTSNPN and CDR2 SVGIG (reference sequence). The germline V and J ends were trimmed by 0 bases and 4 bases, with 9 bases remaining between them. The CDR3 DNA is TGTGCCTGGAGTGTACACCTAACCTATGGCTACACCTTC. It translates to CAWSVHLTYGYTF.

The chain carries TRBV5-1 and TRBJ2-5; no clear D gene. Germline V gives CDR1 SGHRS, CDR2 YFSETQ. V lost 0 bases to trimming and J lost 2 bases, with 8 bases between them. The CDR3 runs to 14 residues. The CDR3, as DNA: TGCGCCAGCAGCTTGGTGCAGGCTCAAGAGACCCAGTACTTC. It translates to CASSLVQAQETQYF.

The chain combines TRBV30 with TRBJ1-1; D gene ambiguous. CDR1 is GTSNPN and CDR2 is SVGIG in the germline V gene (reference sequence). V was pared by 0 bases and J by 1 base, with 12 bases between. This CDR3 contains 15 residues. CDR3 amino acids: CAWSVGLSPNTEAFF. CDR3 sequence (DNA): TGTGCCTGGAGTGTGGGTCTCTCGCCGAACACTGAAGCTTTCTTT. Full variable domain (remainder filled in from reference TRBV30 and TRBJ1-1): SQTIHQWPATLVQPVGSPLSLECTVEGTSNPNLYWYRQAAGRGLQLLFYSVGIGQISSEVPQNLSASRPQDRQFILSSKKLLLSDSGFYLCAWSVGLSPNTEAFFGQGTRLTVV.

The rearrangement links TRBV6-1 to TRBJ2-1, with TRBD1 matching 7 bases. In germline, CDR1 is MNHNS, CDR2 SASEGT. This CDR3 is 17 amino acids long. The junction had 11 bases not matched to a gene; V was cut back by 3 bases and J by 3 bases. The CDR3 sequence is CASSESQGDHLYNEQFF. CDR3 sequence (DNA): TGTGCCAGCAGTGAGAGCCAGGGGGACCACCTCTACAATGAGCAGTTCTTC.

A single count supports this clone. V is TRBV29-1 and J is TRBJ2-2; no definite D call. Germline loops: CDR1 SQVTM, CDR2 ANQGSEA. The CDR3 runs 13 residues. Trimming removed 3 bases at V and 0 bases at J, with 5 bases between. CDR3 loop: CSVDRSNTGELFF. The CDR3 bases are TGCAGCGTTGACAGGTCGAACACCGGGGAGCTGTTTTTT.

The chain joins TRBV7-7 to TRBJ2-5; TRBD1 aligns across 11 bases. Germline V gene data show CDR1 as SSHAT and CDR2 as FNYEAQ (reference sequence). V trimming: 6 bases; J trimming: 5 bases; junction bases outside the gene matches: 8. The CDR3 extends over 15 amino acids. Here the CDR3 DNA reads TGTGCCAGCAGTTCTACGGGACAGGGGGTGGAGACCCAGTACTTC. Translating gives CASSSTGQGVETQYF.

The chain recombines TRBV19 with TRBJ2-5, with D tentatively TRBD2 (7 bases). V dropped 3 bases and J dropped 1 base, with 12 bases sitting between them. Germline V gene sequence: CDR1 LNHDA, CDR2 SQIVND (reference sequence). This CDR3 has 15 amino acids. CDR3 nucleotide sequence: TGTGCCAGTAGTATCGCTAGGGGGGGCCAAGAGACCCAGTACTTC. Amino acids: CASSIARGGQETQYF.

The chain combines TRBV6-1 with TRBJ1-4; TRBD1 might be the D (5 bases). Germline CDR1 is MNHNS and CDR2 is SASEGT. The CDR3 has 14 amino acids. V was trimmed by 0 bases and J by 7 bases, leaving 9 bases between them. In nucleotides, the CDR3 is TGTGCCAGCAGTGAAGCGCTCGGGGGTGAAAAACTGTTTTTT. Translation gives CASSEALGGEKLFF.

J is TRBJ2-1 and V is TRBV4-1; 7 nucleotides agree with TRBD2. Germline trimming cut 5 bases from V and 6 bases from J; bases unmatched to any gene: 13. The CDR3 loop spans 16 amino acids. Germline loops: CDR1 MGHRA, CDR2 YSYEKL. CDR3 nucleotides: TGCGCCAGCAGCTTACGGGGAGGGGACTTCCTCAATGAGCAGTTCTTC. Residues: CASSLRGGDFLNEQFF.

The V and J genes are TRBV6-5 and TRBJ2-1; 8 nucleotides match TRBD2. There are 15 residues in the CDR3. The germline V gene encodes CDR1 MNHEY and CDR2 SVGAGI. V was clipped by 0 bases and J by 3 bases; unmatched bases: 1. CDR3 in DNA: TGTGCCAGCAGTTACTCGGCGGGGGGCTACAATGAGCAGTTCTTC. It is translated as CASSYSAGGYNEQFF.

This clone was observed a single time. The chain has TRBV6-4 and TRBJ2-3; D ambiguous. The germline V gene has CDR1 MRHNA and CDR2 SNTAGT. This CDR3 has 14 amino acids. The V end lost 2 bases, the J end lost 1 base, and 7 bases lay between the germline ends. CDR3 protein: CASSDALRTDTQYF. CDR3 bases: TGTGCCAGCAGTGACGCCCTCCGCACAGATACGCAGTATTTT.

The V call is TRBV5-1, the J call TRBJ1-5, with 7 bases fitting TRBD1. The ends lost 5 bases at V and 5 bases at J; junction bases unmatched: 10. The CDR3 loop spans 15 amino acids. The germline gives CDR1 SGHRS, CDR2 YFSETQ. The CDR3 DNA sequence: TGCGCCAGCAGTCCAACAGGGGATCGTGATCAGCCCCAGCATTTT. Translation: CASSPTGDRDQPQHF.

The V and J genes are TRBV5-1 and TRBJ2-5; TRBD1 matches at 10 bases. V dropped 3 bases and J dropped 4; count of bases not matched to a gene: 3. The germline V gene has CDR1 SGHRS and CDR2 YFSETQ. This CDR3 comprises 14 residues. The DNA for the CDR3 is TGCGCCAGCAGCTATAGGACAGGGGGAGAGACCCAGTACTTC. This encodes CASSYRTGGETQYF.

The DNA for the CDR3 is TGTGCCTGGAGTAGCGGTGTTAACTATGGCTACACCTTC. This encodes CAWSSGVNYGYTF. The V gene is TRBV30, the J gene TRBJ1-2; D gene unclear. Germline V gives CDR1 GTSNPN, CDR2 SVGIG (reference sequence). The CDR3 loop spans 13 amino acids. The V and J ends lost 2 bases and 1 base respectively, with 8 bases between them.